The 22 T cell receptor beta chains below were found in one sample sequenced in a study of early stage breast cancer tumors listed by TCRdb under 2017. Library preparation used the immunoSEQ multiplex PCR assay. As stored in TCRdb, this immuneACCESS dataset retains in-frame rearrangements with V and J assigned. A fraction of the clones does not appear; measured against another copy, unresolved V genes explain less than half of the discrepancy, and the remainder lacks a known reason. The sample includes nearly 70,000 clones, with around 80% observed a single time. 4.7% of the sample lies in the top ten. Sequencing input: blood. These receptors originate from a person aged 40 to 49 with breast cancer.

V gene TRBV2 combines with J gene TRBJ1-1; D call uncertain. This CDR3 has 14 amino acids. Germline V gene sequence: CDR1 SNHLY, CDR2 FYNNEI. Trimming took 3 bases from V and 0 from J, leaving 8 bases between them. For the CDR3, the DNA is TGTGCCAGCAGTGATAAACTGTTGAACACTGAAGCTTTCTTT. It is translated as CASSDKLLNTEAFF.

The chain is built from TRBV18 and TRBJ1-1; D is ambiguous. This CDR3 has 12 residues. Trimming cost V 0 bases and J 8 bases, with 7 bases left between them. Germline-derived CDR1 and CDR2 are KGHSH and LQKENI. CDR3 sequence: CASSPPSPEAFF. CDR3 DNA sequence: TGTGCCAGCTCACCACCCTCTCCCGAAGCTTTCTTT. The whole variable domain, remainder taken from reference TRBV18 and TRBJ1-1, is NAGVMQNPRHLVRRRGQEARLRCSPMKGHSHVYWYRQLPEEGLKFMVYLQKENIIDESGMPKERFSAEFPKEGPSILRIQQVVRGDSAAYFCASSPPSPEAFFGQGTRLTVV.

V and J are TRBV19 and TRBJ1-5; no reliable D call. The CDR3 consists of 16 residues. CDR1 is LNHDA, CDR2 SQIVND, per germline (reference sequence). The germline V and J ends were trimmed by 6 bases and 2 bases, with 17 bases remaining between them. This CDR3 is CASRPFGRSRNQPQHF. CDR3 DNA: TGTGCCAGTAGACCATTTGGACGTTCGCGCAATCAGCCCCAGCATTTT.

This chain links TRBV2 with TRBJ2-1, with no clear D. This CDR3 has 13 amino acids. CDR1 is SNHLY, CDR2 FYNNEI, per germline. Trimming took off 1 base at V and 4 bases at J, with 5 bases between the two ends. CDR3 sequence reads: CASSEDIYNEQFF. The DNA for the CDR3 is TGTGCCAGCAGTGAAGACATTTACAATGAGCAGTTCTTC.

This chain uses TRBV19 with TRBJ1-1, with D perhaps matching TRBD1 (5 bases). The V gene lost 7 bases and the J gene lost 5 bases, with 23 bases spanning the gap. Germline CDR1 is LNHDA and CDR2 is SQIVND (reference sequence). The CDR3 runs to 16 residues. The CDR3 DNA is TGTGCCAGTACCCCAATCGCGGAGAGAAGGGGTACTGAAGCTTTCTTT. Amino acid sequence: CASTPIAERRGTEAFF.

The chain carries TRBV15 and TRBJ1-5; possible D gene TRBD1, 5 bases. The CDR3 runs to 15 residues. The germline CDR1 and CDR2 sequences are LNHNV and YYDKDF (reference sequence). The V and J ends lost 1 base and 7 bases respectively, with 14 bases between them. CDR3 sequence (DNA): TGTGCCACCAGCAGAGGGGAGCAGGGACGACAGCCCCAGCATTTT. Protein: CATSRGEQGRQPQHF.

The gene calls are TRBV25-1 and TRBJ2-7; 9 bases match TRBD2. J gave up 5 bases and V 2 bases, and 4 bases lay outside the gene matches. There are 14 residues in the CDR3. Germline V lookup: CDR1 MGHDK, CDR2 SYGVNS. The CDR3 DNA reads TGTGCCAGCAGTGAACATAGCGGGAGTGACGAGCAGTACTTC. Translation: CASSEHSGSDEQYF.

The chain is built from TRBV27 and TRBJ2-1; maybe TRBD2 (6 bases). Deletions cut 5 bases from V and 4 bases from J, with 15 bases between. The CDR3 is 15 residues long. Germline values: CDR1 MNHEY, CDR2 SMNVEV (reference sequence). The CDR3 protein is CASSRIRTTYNEQFF. The CDR3 nucleotides read TGTGCCAGCAGTCGAATACGGACTACTTACAATGAGCAGTTCTTC.

The genes are TRBV9 and TRBJ2-1, with 7 nucleotides matching TRBD2. The V gene's germline CDR1 is SGDLS and CDR2 YYNGEE. The J segment lost 10 bases and the V segment lost 3 bases, leaving 7 bases of the junction unmatched. This CDR3 region has 13 residues. CDR3 sequence (DNA): TGTGCCAGCAGCGCCGACACTAGCGCAGAGCAGTTCTTC. Residues: CASSADTSAEQFF.

This clone has just a few counts. The V gene is TRBV28, the J gene TRBJ1-5, with D perhaps TRBD1 (6 bases). Per germline, CDR1 MDHEN and CDR2 SYDVKM. The germline V and J ends were trimmed by 5 bases and 3 bases, with 11 bases remaining between them. The CDR3 contains 14 residues. CDR3 sequence reads: CASSGQGYNQPQHF. CDR3 nucleotide sequence: TGTGCCAGCAGTGGCCAGGGGTACAATCAGCCCCAGCATTTT.

The genes are TRBV7-9 and TRBJ2-1; the match to TRBD2 covers 10 bases. V shed 5 bases, J shed 5 bases, and the junction held 6 bases outside the gene matches. CDR1 is SEHNR, CDR2 FQNEAQ, per germline (reference sequence). The CDR3 loop spans 15 amino acids. The DNA for the CDR3 is TGTGCCAGCAGCCGGGGGACTAGCGAAAACAATGAGCAGTTCTTC. Translating gives CASSRGTSENNEQFF.

The chain joins TRBV5-1 to TRBJ2-5, with unresolved D. Per germline, CDR1 SGHRS and CDR2 YFSETQ. CDR3 length: 14 residues. V was shortened by 0 bases and J by 0 bases, with 6 bases between the two germline ends. The CDR3, as DNA: TGCGCCAGCAGCTTGGCGATCAACCAAGAGACCCAGTACTTC. This gives the protein CASSLAINQETQYF.

The chain recombines TRBV2 with TRBJ2-7; possible D gene TRBD2, 6 bases. CDR1 and CDR2 from the germline V gene are SNHLY and FYNNEI. The ends were cut back, 10 bases at V and 2 bases at J, with 15 bases in the middle. The CDR3 extends over 13 amino acids. The CDR3 DNA follows: TGTGCCACCCTTCCCAGGGAGGCCTACGAGCAGTACTTC. Its translation is CATLPREAYEQYF.

V gene TRBV6-1 combines with J gene TRBJ1-4; D is unresolved. Per the germline V gene, CDR1 is MNHNS and CDR2 is SASEGT. Trimming removed 6 bases at V and 4 bases at J, with 3 bases between. This CDR3 is built from 11 residues. The CDR3 nucleotides read TGTGCCAGCAGCAATAATGAAAAACTGTTTTTT. Amino acid sequence: CASSNNEKLFF.

This rearrangement joins TRBV7-9 to TRBJ1-1; 9 bases map to TRBD1. V lost 2 bases, J lost 5 bases, and 3 bases stayed unmatched. Germline CDR1 SEHNR, CDR2 FQNEAQ (reference sequence). The CDR3 has 14 amino acids. The CDR3 DNA sequence: TGTGCCAGCAGCTTACGACAGGGGGGGACTGAAGCTTTCTTT. Translation: CASSLRQGGTEAFF.

The chain joins TRBV6-5 to TRBJ1-5; D remains ambiguous. CDR1 is MNHEY and CDR2 is SVGAGI in the germline V gene. Trimming left V 6 bases short and J 0 bases short, with 6 bases between. The CDR3 runs to 13 residues. CDR3 loop: CASRQYSNQPQHF. For the CDR3, the DNA is TGTGCCAGCAGGCAGTATAGCAATCAGCCCCAGCATTTT.

The chain links TRBV7-2 to TRBJ1-1; D remains unclear. This CDR3 comprises 14 residues. The V gene lost 3 bases and the J gene lost 0 bases, with 8 bases spanning the gap. The germline V gene has CDR1 SGHTA and CDR2 FQGNSA. Here the CDR3 reads CASSLYGLNTEAFF. The CDR3 DNA reads TGTGCCAGCAGCTTGTACGGACTGAACACTGAAGCTTTCTTT.

The V gene is TRBV7-3, the J gene TRBJ2-1; 10 bases are shared with TRBD1. Germline V lookup: CDR1 SGHTA, CDR2 FQGTGA. This CDR3 spans 15 amino acids. V lost 5 bases and J lost 4; bases outside the gene matches: 5. The CDR3 is CASSATGGEYNEQFF. For the CDR3, the DNA is TGTGCCAGCAGCGCGACAGGGGGCGAATACAATGAGCAGTTCTTC.

J is TRBJ2-2 and V is TRBV19, with 11 bases identical to TRBD2. The CDR3 totals 20 residues. The V segment lost 0 bases and the J segment 2 bases; nucleotides outside the gene matches: 11. Germline loops: CDR1 LNHDA, CDR2 SQIVND (reference sequence). CDR3 sequence: CASSIDLLAGGPSNTGELFF. In DNA, the CDR3 is TGTGCCAGTAGTATAGACCTTTTAGCGGGAGGGCCATCAAACACCGGGGAGCTGTTTTTT.

The rearrangement uses TRBV5-1 and TRBJ2-2; D may match TRBD1 or TRBD2 (5 bases each). CDR3 size: 14 residues. With 7 bases removed from V and 2 bases from J, the gap between germline ends came to 12 bases. Germline V gene sequence: CDR1 SGHRS, CDR2 YFSETQ. The CDR3 region has the DNA TGCGCCAGCGGGGCTGGGACCAACACCGGGGAGCTGTTTTTT. Protein sequence: CASGAGTNTGELFF.

V is TRBV4-1 and J is TRBJ2-7, with 9 bases fitting TRBD1. This CDR3 region has 21 residues. Trimming took 6 bases from V and 0 from J; bases not matched to a gene: 24. The germline V gene has CDR1 MGHRA and CDR2 YSYEKL. In nucleotides, the CDR3 is TGCGCCAGCAGTACCGCGGCCAGTTTTGGGACAGGGAGGGACGGCTCCTACGAGCAGTACTTC. Its protein product is CASSTAASFGTGRDGSYEQYF.

CDR3 sequence: CASSSGGYTGELFF. CDR3 nucleotides: TGTGCCAGCAGCTCAGGAGGGTACACCGGGGAGCTGTTTTTT. The genes are TRBV11-1 and TRBJ2-2; a weak D match, TRBD2 (6 bases). This CDR3 is built from 14 residues. Germline V lookup: CDR1 SGHAT, CDR2 FQDESV (reference sequence). Trimming stripped 4 bases from V and 3 bases from J, with 9 bases between.